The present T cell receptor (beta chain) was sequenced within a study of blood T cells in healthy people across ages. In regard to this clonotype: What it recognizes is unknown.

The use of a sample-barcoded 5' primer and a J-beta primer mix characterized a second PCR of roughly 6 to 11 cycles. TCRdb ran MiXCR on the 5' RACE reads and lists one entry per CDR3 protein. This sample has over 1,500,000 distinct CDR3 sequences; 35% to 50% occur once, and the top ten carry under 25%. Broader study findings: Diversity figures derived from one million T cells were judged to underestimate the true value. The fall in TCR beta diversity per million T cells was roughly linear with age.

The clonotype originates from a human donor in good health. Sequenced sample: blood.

CDR3 in amino acids: CASTGRLTSQETQYF. CDR3 nucleotide sequence: TGTGCCAGCACGGGTCGGCTCACGTCCCAAGAGACCCAGTACTTC. The V call is TRBV6-2 or TRBV6-3, the J call TRBJ2-5; D is unclear. CDR1 MNHEY and CDR2 SVGEGT come from the germline V gene. The CDR3 totals 15 residues. Between the trimmed V and J ends, which lost 7 bases and 1 base, there was a span of 16 bases.